This passage covers 30 T cell receptor beta chains from one sample sequenced in a study of response to subunit inactivated influenza vaccine. TCRdb reprocessed the RT-PCR reads via MiXCR and lists one record per CDR3 protein. The data hold fewer than 250,000 distinct CDR3 sequences, with about an eighth observed a single time. This specimen consisted of CD8+ T cells sorted from PBMCs, obtained around 5 days after vaccination. The source of these receptors is a man aged 45-60 years who received an inactivated influenza vaccine.

This clonotype was counted ten times or more. The chain recombines TRBV7-6 with TRBJ2-7, with 9 positions matching TRBD1. J lost 0 bases, V lost 3 bases, and 9 bases had no gene match. This CDR3 comprises 17 residues. In germline, CDR1 is SGHVS, CDR2 FNYEAQ. The CDR3 nucleotides read TGTGCCAGCAGCTTCACACCGGGACAGGGATCCTCCTACGAGCAGTACTTC. As protein: CASSFTPGQGSSYEQYF.

The V gene is TRBV7-2, the J gene TRBJ2-7; D remains unclear. This CDR3 comprises 14 residues. Germline CDR1 SGHTA, CDR2 FQGNSA. Trimming pared 5 bases from V and 3 bases from J, leaving 14 bases between. The CDR3 protein is CASSVVAAVYEQYF. The CDR3 DNA is TGTGCCAGCAGCGTAGTCGCGGCGGTCTACGAGCAGTACTTC.

This clonotype was seen many times. The rearrangement uses TRBV10-3 and TRBJ1-1; unclear D gene. There are 15 residues in the CDR3. The germline gives CDR1 ENHRY, CDR2 SYGVKD. V lost 0 bases, J lost 1 base, and 9 bases lay in between. This CDR3 reads CAISESKVTNTEAFF. CDR3 DNA: TGTGCCATCAGTGAGTCGAAAGTGACGAACACTGAAGCTTTCTTT.

This clonotype was recorded a few times. The chain links TRBV12-3 or TRBV12-4 to TRBJ2-1; D is perhaps TRBD2 (5 bases). The ends were cut back, 4 bases at V and 9 bases at J, with 7 bases in the middle. There are 11 residues in the CDR3. CDR3 amino acids: CASSSGSEQFF. Written as DNA, the CDR3 is TGTGCCAGCAGTTCGGGGAGTGAGCAGTTCTTC.

The genes are TRBV29-1 and TRBJ2-1, with D possibly TRBD2 on 5 matching bases. Deletions cut 7 bases from V and 3 bases from J, with 13 bases between. This CDR3 comprises 13 residues. Germline CDR1 reads SQVTM; CDR2 reads ANQGSEA. CDR3 residues: CSGEKANYNEQFF. CDR3 in DNA: TGCAGCGGGGAGAAGGCTAACTACAATGAGCAGTTCTTC.

The chain carries TRBV4-1 and TRBJ2-2; possibly TRBD2 for D (7 bases). Per germline, CDR1 MGHRA and CDR2 YSYEKL. V was pared by 5 bases and J by 9 bases, with 19 bases between. The length of the CDR3 is 15 residues. The CDR3 nucleotides read TGCGCCAGCAGCGCAAAGGGGGGGAACTACCGGGAGCTGTTTTTT. Translated, it gives CASSAKGGNYRELFF.

In the case of this clonotype: Relative to the germline gene, one junction end is altered; a read error may explain this. The chain combines TRBV4-2 with TRBJ2-5; 9 positions match TRBD2. This CDR3 has 15 amino acids. CDR1 LGHNA and CDR2 YNFKEQ come from the germline V gene. CDR3: CASTQGGSGRETQYF. CDR3 DNA: TGTGCCAGCACCCAAGGCGGTAGCGGGAGAGAGACCCAGTACTTC.

This clonotype turned up a few times. The J gene is TRBJ1-2, the V gene TRBV20-1, with D uncertain. Germline CDR1 is DFQATT and CDR2 is SNEGSKA (reference sequence). V was clipped by 2 bases and J by 6 bases, with 10 bases between them. This CDR3 is 12 amino acids long. The CDR3 protein is CSARMGSDGYTF. CDR3 DNA sequence: TGCAGTGCTAGAATGGGGAGCGATGGCTACACCTTC.

There are a few counts of this clonotype. The V call is TRBV4-1, the J call TRBJ2-1; tentative D call: TRBD2 (6 bases). V was cut by 5 bases and J by 8 bases, with 19 bases left in between. This CDR3 spans 15 amino acids. CDR1 and CDR2 (germline): MGHRA, YSYEKL. CDR3 in DNA: TGCGCCAGCAGCGGGACTCGAGGACCTTGGGATGAGCAGTTCTTC. As protein: CASSGTRGPWDEQFF.

This clonotype was detected only a few times. V and J are TRBV10-2 and TRBJ2-2; D is unresolved. CDR1 and CDR2 (germline): WSHSY, SAAADI. Trimming left V 5 bases short and J 5 bases short, with 12 bases between. There are 14 residues in the CDR3. This chain's CDR3 is CASSSLFETGELFF. CDR3 DNA sequence: TGCGCCAGCAGTAGCCTATTTGAGACCGGGGAGCTGTTTTTT.

A note on this clonotype: One base away lies a much larger clone, so this may be a sequencing read error. The gene calls are TRBV7-8 and TRBJ2-1, with 7 bases lining up with TRBD2. From germline, CDR1 is SGHVS and CDR2 FQNEAQ. The CDR3 runs to 15 residues. CDR3 DNA: TGTGTCAGCAGCCAAGGACTAGACCGAAACAATGAGCAGTTCTTC. As protein: CVSSQGLDRNNEQFF. The complete variable domain, with remaining parts taken from reference TRBV7-8 and TRBJ2-1, reads GAGVSQSPRYKVAKRGQDVALRCDPISGHVSLFWYQQALGQGPEFLTYFQNEAQLDKSGLPSDRFFAERPEGSVSTLKIQRTQQEDSAVYLCVSSQGLDRNNEQFFGPGTRLTVL.

The chain couples TRBV7-9 to TRBJ2-3; unclear D gene. Trimming left V 7 bases short and J 5 bases short, with 13 bases between. CDR1 is SEHNR and CDR2 is FQNEAQ in the germline V gene (reference sequence). The CDR3 length is 13 residues. CDR3 region: CASTDPLEDTQYF. CDR3 DNA sequence: TGTGCCAGCACCGACCCTTTAGAAGATACGCAGTATTTT.

Ten or more counts support this clonotype. The chain uses TRBV12-3 or TRBV12-4 and TRBJ2-2; D is ambiguous. The CDR3 is 13 residues long. Deletions cut 6 bases from V and 4 bases from J, with 9 bases between. CDR3 coding DNA: TGTGCCAGCAGACTTAGGGCCACCGGGGAGCTGTTTTTT. It encodes CASRLRATGELFF.

This chain connects TRBV7-9 to TRBJ2-7; D perhaps matches TRBD2 (6 bases). Trimming removed 10 bases from V and 6 bases from J, with 13 bases in between. There are 11 residues in the CDR3. The germline CDR1 and CDR2 sequences are SEHNR and FQNEAQ (reference sequence). CDR3 region: CAIKEGSEQYF. For the CDR3, the DNA is TGTGCCATAAAGGAGGGATCCGAGCAGTACTTC. Full variable domain (outside the CDR3, taken from reference TRBV7-9 and TRBJ2-7): DTGVSQNPRHKITKRGQNVTFRCDPISEHNRLYWYRQTLGQGPEFLTYFQNEAQLEKSRLLSDRFSAERPKGSFSTLEIQRTEQGDSAMYLCAIKEGSEQYFGPGTRLTVT.

This clonotype appeared a few times. This chain connects TRBV6-2 or TRBV6-3 to TRBJ2-5; TRBD2 matches at 9 bases. There are 15 residues in the CDR3. Germline V gene data show CDR1 as MNHEY and CDR2 as SVGEGT. V shed 2 bases, J shed 4 bases, and the junction held 5 bases outside the gene matches. The CDR3 DNA reads TGTGCCAGCAGTTACACCCGGACTAGCGCAGAGACCCAGTACTTC. This encodes CASSYTRTSAETQYF.

The gene calls are TRBV5-4 and TRBJ2-6; D could derive from TRBD1 or TRBD2 (6 bases each). V was pared by 0 bases and J by 0 bases, with 16 bases between. The CDR3 contains 19 residues. Germline V gene data show CDR1 as SGHNT and CDR2 as YYREEE (reference sequence). The CDR3 DNA reads as TGTGCCAGCAGCTTGGAGGGGGGCTTGGGATACTCTGGGGCCAACGTCCTGACTTTC. It translates to CASSLEGGLGYSGANVLTF.

This clonotype is categorized as medium-sized (0.01 to 0.1%). A junction boundary mismatches the germline segment, possibly from a read error. This chain joins TRBV7-9 and TRBJ2-1; D is unclear. This CDR3 contains 12 residues. Germline lookup yields CDR1 SEHNR and CDR2 FQNEAQ (reference sequence). CDR3 DNA: TGTGCCAGCAGCTTAGACGGATATGAGCCGTTCTTC. The encoded protein is CASSLDGYEPFF.

In DNA form, the CDR3 reads TGTGCCTGGAGTTCACGGGCAGCGCCTTCCTACGAGCAGTACTTC. Amino acids: CAWSSRAAPSYEQYF. The rearrangement joins TRBV30 to TRBJ2-7; D unresolved. Trimming stripped 2 bases from V and 1 base from J, with 15 bases between. The CDR3 is 15 residues long. In germline, CDR1 is GTSNPN, CDR2 SVGIG (reference sequence).

The chain uses TRBV6-5 and TRBJ2-1, with D perhaps matching TRBD2 (5 bases). This CDR3 has 13 residues. V lost 2 bases and J 7 bases, leaving 9 bases between the germline ends. Per germline, CDR1 MNHEY and CDR2 SVGAGI. Here the CDR3 reads CASSYGLANEQFF. In nucleotides, the CDR3 is TGTGCCAGCAGTTACGGTCTAGCAAATGAGCAGTTCTTC.

The gene calls are TRBV13 and TRBJ2-7; 7 bases are a match to TRBD2. The CDR3 length is 13 residues. After removal of 7 bases from V and 7 bases from J, the junction contained 10 bases not matched to a gene. Germline V gene sequence: CDR1 PRHDT, CDR2 FYEKMQ (reference sequence). The CDR3 DNA follows: TGTGCCAGCACGGGGGGACCCATTGAGGAGCAGTACTTC. It specifies CASTGGPIEEQYF.

This clonotype was seen more than once but under ten times. The chain employs TRBV12-3 or TRBV12-4 and TRBJ2-3; D unresolved. The CDR3 is made up of 14 amino acids. Between the trimmed V and J ends, which lost 2 bases and 6 bases, there was a span of 12 bases. The CDR3 loop is CASSLWSDSDTQYF. CDR3 DNA sequence: TGTGCCAGCAGTTTATGGTCAGACTCGGATACGCAGTATTTT.

This clonotype was seen more than once but under ten times. V is TRBV2 and J is TRBJ1-1; D is unresolved. The CDR3 runs to 13 residues. CDR1 is SNHLY, CDR2 FYNNEI, per germline. Between the trimmed V and J ends, which lost 3 bases and 2 bases, there was a span of 7 bases. For the CDR3, the DNA is TGTGCCAGCAGTGATGAGATCAACACTGAAGCTTTCTTT. This sequence encodes CASSDEINTEAFF.

Only a few counts were recorded for this clonotype. The V and J genes are TRBV5-1 and TRBJ2-7; 10 nucleotides match TRBD2. Per germline, CDR1 SGHRS and CDR2 YFSETQ. CDR3 length: 15 residues. The V gene end was trimmed by 5 bases and the J gene end by 5 bases; junction bases not matched to a gene: 10. The CDR3 reads CASRVASGRENEQYF. The CDR3, as DNA: TGCGCCAGCAGGGTAGCGAGCGGGAGGGAAAACGAGCAGTACTTC. The full variable domain, its missing parts supplied by reference TRBV5-1 and TRBJ2-7, is KAGVTQTPRYLIKTRGQQVTLSCSPISGHRSVSWYQQTPGQGLQFLFEYFSETQRNKGNFPGRFSGRQFSNSRSEMNVSTLELGDSALYLCASRVASGRENEQYFGPGTRLTVT.

The J gene is TRBJ2-1, the V gene TRBV27; 9 nucleotides align to TRBD1. Per germline, CDR1 MNHEY and CDR2 SMNVEV (reference sequence). CDR3 length equals 13 residues. V dropped 5 bases and J dropped 8; count of bases not matched to a gene: 4. Written as DNA, the CDR3 is TGTGCCAGCAGTCCGCGGACAGGGGATGAGCAGTTCTTC. Translating it yields CASSPRTGDEQFF.

This chain uses TRBV27 with TRBJ2-7; maybe TRBD2 (5 bases). Germline V gene sequence: CDR1 MNHEY, CDR2 SMNVEV (reference sequence). This CDR3 contains 14 residues. V was clipped by 3 bases and J by 2 bases, with 11 bases between them. This CDR3 is CASSFIGGTYEQYF. DNA of the CDR3: TGTGCCAGCAGTTTCATTGGAGGCACCTACGAGCAGTACTTC.

The chain employs TRBV29-1 and TRBJ2-2; unclear D gene. V was cut by 5 bases and J by 9 bases, with 13 bases left in between. Germline loops: CDR1 SQVTM, CDR2 ANQGSEA. The CDR3 totals 12 residues. The CDR3 DNA follows: TGCAGCGTTTGGCGCGGATCCAGGGAGCTGTTTTTT. Protein sequence: CSVWRGSRELFF.

V is TRBV4-3 and J is TRBJ1-1; D uncertain. The V and J ends lost 3 bases and 1 base respectively, with 12 bases between them. The CDR3 runs to 15 residues. Germline V lookup: CDR1 LGHNA, CDR2 YSLEER. Here the CDR3 DNA reads TGCGCCAGCAGCCAGTCGGATATACCGAACACTGAAGCTTTCTTT. It codes for CASSQSDIPNTEAFF.

This clonotype was seen repeatedly, ten times or more. Here the CDR3 DNA reads TGTGCCAGCAGTGAATTCGGGGGGATGTCGAACACCGGGGAGCTGTTTTTT. Translated, it gives CASSEFGGMSNTGELFF. V and J are TRBV25-1 and TRBJ2-2, with 7 bases fitting TRBD2. Per the germline V gene, CDR1 is MGHDK and CDR2 is SYGVNS. This CDR3 is built from 17 residues. V gave up 1 base and J gave up 0 bases; unmatched junction bases: 5.

The chain is built from TRBV4-3 and TRBJ2-2, with 15 bases fitting TRBD2. The trim removed 4 bases at V and 4 bases at J, leaving 7 bases unmatched. CDR3 length equals 18 residues. The germline gives CDR1 LGHNA, CDR2 YSLEER. CDR3 in DNA: TGCGCCAGCAGCCCCGGACTAGCGGGAGGGCCTATCACCGGGGAGCTGTTTTTT. Its protein product is CASSPGLAGGPITGELFF.

This clonotype came up a few times. The chain carries TRBV4-1 and TRBJ2-1; 10 bases fit TRBD1. This CDR3 has 16 residues. V was pared by 3 bases and J by 1 base, with 3 bases of the junction left unmatched. Germline V CDR1 and CDR2: MGHRA, YSYEKL. CDR3 in amino acids: CASSHGQGVSYNEQFF. CDR3 coding DNA: TGCGCCAGCAGCCACGGACAGGGGGTGTCCTACAATGAGCAGTTCTTC.